The clone carrying this T cell receptor beta chain was seen many times. The data originate from a study of kidney transplant recipient with SARS-CoV-2 infection. The germline V gene has CDR1 SGHKS and CDR2 YYEKEE (reference sequence). CDR3 length equals 14 residues. The V end lost 2 bases, the J end lost 5 bases, and 10 bases lay between the germline ends. TCRdb re-called the reads with MiXCR, one entry per CDR3 protein. The repertoire consists of roughly 230,000 distinct CDR3 sequences, with more than 25% occurring once and the leading ten covering under 9.5%. The chain carries TRBV5-5 and TRBJ1-4; D uncertain. This specimen consisted of a blood sample, obtained at baseline and on roughly day 120 from a kidney transplant recipient. This sequence originates from a young adult male patient who had COVID-19 and was a kidney transplant recipient. Some T cells may arise from the graft donor. The CDR3 DNA reads as TGTGCCAGCAGCTTCTCGTCAGGAAATGAAAAACTGTTTTTT. Encoded protein: CASSFSSGNEKLFF.